This section outlines one T cell receptor beta chain sequence together with its context. Its target is unknown. Generated by immunoSEQ multiplex PCR, the TCRdb table keeps only in-frame clones and is missing some. The sample consists of 110,000 to 150,000 clones, around nine tenths of them appearing once. With 3 bases removed from V and 4 bases from J, the gap between germline ends came to 9 bases. The CDR3 totals 14 residues. Germline assignment: CDR1 LNHDA and CDR2 SQIVND (reference sequence). This specimen comes from a study of T cell responses to AZD1222 COVID-19 vaccine. As for the study in general: Second doses were pooled across both intervals (about 4 or about 12 weeks).

Study-level results: At 160-218 and 743-854, vaccine-associated CD4 TCRs were dominant, and they spanned spike. Spike-specific TCR breadth and depth grew following two AZD1222 doses. Only a handful of AZD1222 recipients, more than 5 in all, had baseline seropositivity.

The J gene is TRBJ2-2, the V gene TRBV19; D is perhaps TRBD1 or TRBD2 (6 bases each). This TCR came from an adult in good health. The starting material was peripheral blood, obtained on day 0 of AZD1222 vaccination. The chain's CDR3 is CASSIPGATGELFF. CDR3 sequence (DNA): TGTGCCAGTAGTATCCCGGGGGCCACCGGGGAGCTGTTTTTT.